The rows below give T cell receptor beta chains drawn from one sample of a study of T cells in Graves' hyperthyroidism and ophthalmopathy. Each CDR3 protein gets one entry after TCRdb re-called the multiplex PCR reads with MiXCR. This sample has about 640,000 distinct CDR3 sequences, with around 20% found just once. Sequenced input: blood. The source is a young man with Graves' ophthalmopathy. Each CDR3 is given with its conserved first and last residue. The D gene is left open where the match is weak. Not every row has a clone size; where given, it reads once, few, many or a size class.

clone_size,j_call,v_call,d_call,cdr3_aa,cdr3_nt
NA,TRBJ2-3,TRBV6-1,TRBD2,CASGGSYMTTDTQYF,TGTGCCAGCGGCGGGAGTTATATGACCACAGATACGCAGTATTTT
few,TRBJ2-2,TRBV13,NA,CASSSDGQTTGELFF,TGTGCCAGCAGCTCAGATGGACAGACCACCGGGGAGCTGTTTTTT
many,TRBJ2-1,TRBV3-1,TRBD2,CASSLIAGDNEQFF,TGTGCCAGCAGCCTGATAGCGGGCGACAATGAGCAGTTCTTC
many,TRBJ1-1,TRBV9,NA,CASSTPGGEGTEAFF,TGTGCCAGCAGCACGCCGGGGGGAGAAGGGACTGAAGCTTTCTTT
many,TRBJ1-2,TRBV2,TRBD1,CASSEVQGAFGYTF,TGTGCCAGCAGTGAGGTCCAGGGGGCGTTTGGCTACACCTTC
NA,TRBJ2-7,TRBV7-2,NA,CASSDPGEQYF,TGTGCCAGCAGCGACCCGGGCGAGCAGTACTTC
few,TRBJ1-2,TRBV6-1,NA,CASSSLEAYGYTF,TGTGCCAGCAGCTCCCTGGAGGCCTATGGCTACACCTTC
NA,TRBJ2-7,TRBV29-1,NA,CSVYTRQTYEQYF,TGCAGCGTTTATACGAGACAGACCTACGAGCAGTACTTC
few,TRBJ2-2,TRBV15,NA,CATRVGQTFTGELFF,TGTGCCACCAGGGTCGGACAGACCTTCACCGGGGAGCTGTTTTTT
NA,TRBJ1-1,TRBV6-1,TRBD1,CASRPDRAMNTEAFF,TGTGCCAGCAGGCCGGACAGGGCCATGAACACTGAAGCTTTCTTT
NA,TRBJ1-6,TRBV7-2,NA,CASSLRTVGQSFSPLHF,TGTGCCAGCAGCTTACGGACGGTTGGACAGTCTTTTTCACCCCTCCACTTT
NA,TRBJ2-7,TRBV6-2/TRBV6-3,TRBD1,CASRSGQLPYEQYF,TGTGCCAGCAGATCGGGACAGCTGCCCTACGAGCAGTACTTC
NA,TRBJ2-1,TRBV10-3,NA,CASTGYPYNEQFF,TGTGCCAGCACAGGGTACCCCTACAATGAGCAGTTCTTC
many,TRBJ1-2,TRBV27,TRBD1,CASSPGQVSYGYTF,TGTGCCAGCAGTCCGGGACAGGTATCCTATGGCTACACCTTC
many,TRBJ2-3,TRBV11-2,TRBD2,CASSKFRRGEVTDTQYF,TGTGCCAGCAGCAAGTTCCGGCGGGGGGAGGTCACAGATACGCAGTATTTT
NA,TRBJ2-2,TRBV10-3,TRBD1,CAISERTGGTGELFF,TGTGCCATCAGTGAGAGGACAGGCGGAACCGGGGAGCTGTTTTTT
NA,TRBJ2-5,TRBV3-1,TRBD1,CASSQDPDRGWETQYF,TGTGCCAGCAGCCAAGATCCCGACAGGGGCTGGGAGACCCAGTACTTC
medium-sized,TRBJ1-1,TRBV14,NA,CASSQDRIEAFF,TGTGCCAGCAGCCAAGACCGGATTGAAGCTTTCTTT
many,TRBJ2-7,TRBV28,TRBD2,CASSMASGSYEQYF,TGTGCCAGCAGTATGGCTAGCGGTTCCTACGAGCAGTACTTC
few,TRBJ1-2,TRBV27,TRBD1,CASSLTGTDGYTF,TGTGCCAGCAGTTTAACAGGGACAGATGGCTACACCTTC
many,TRBJ2-1,TRBV5-4,NA,CASSPEPMPGNEQFF,TGTGCCAGCAGCCCAGAACCTATGCCCGGGAATGAGCAGTTCTTC
many,TRBJ1-1,TRBV18,NA,CASSPAAGNTEAFF,TGTGCCAGCTCACCGGCGGCAGGGAACACTGAAGCTTTCTTT
NA,TRBJ2-3,TRBV30,TRBD2,CAWVLAGEADTQYF,TGTGCCTGGGTACTAGCGGGAGAAGCAGATACGCAGTATTTT
few,TRBJ2-1,TRBV18,NA,CASSPTATSYNEQFF,TGTGCCAGCTCACCAACGGCAACCTCCTACAATGAGCAGTTCTTC
many,TRBJ2-3,TRBV12-3/TRBV12-4,NA,CASKETIIDTQYF,TGTGCCAGCAAAGAGACTATTATCGATACGCAGTATTTT
few,TRBJ2-1,TRBV6-2/TRBV6-3,TRBD2,CASSLGLAAHSLAEEQFF,TGTGCCAGCAGCCTGGGACTAGCGGCCCACTCCCTCGCGGAAGAGCAGTTCTTC
NA,TRBJ2-3,TRBV20-1,TRBD2,CSARDFRGSGSLVDTQYF,TGCAGTGCTAGAGATTTTCGGGGTAGCGGGAGTCTGGTAGATACGCAGTATTTT
NA,TRBJ2-2,TRBV15,TRBD2,CATSRAGGNTGELFF,TGTGCCACCAGCAGAGCGGGAGGGAACACCGGGGAGCTGTTTTTT
many,TRBJ2-1,TRBV2,NA,CASSTRDEQFF,TGTGCCAGCAGTACTAGAGATGAGCAGTTCTTC
NA,TRBJ2-1,TRBV29-1,NA,CSVEGQGGLNEQFF,TGCAGCGTTGAAGGACAGGGAGGATTGAATGAGCAGTTCTTC
few,TRBJ2-1,TRBV4-2,TRBD2,CASSQDRLAGNNEQFF,TGTGCCAGCAGCCAAGATCGACTAGCGGGGAACAATGAGCAGTTCTTC
few,TRBJ2-5,TRBV2,TRBD1,CAVVPQGAEETQYF,TGTGCCGTAGTCCCCCAGGGGGCGGAGGAGACCCAGTACTTC
NA,TRBJ1-5,TRBV7-9,NA,CASSYGINQPQHF,TGTGCCAGCAGCTATGGGATAAATCAGCCCCAGCATTTT
few,TRBJ1-1,TRBV7-9,NA,CASSPDSYMNTEAFF,TGTGCCAGCAGCCCCGACAGCTACATGAACACTGAAGCTTTCTTT
NA,TRBJ1-2,TRBV19,NA,CASSTRQVYGYTF,TGTGCCAGTAGTACTCGACAGGTCTATGGCTACACCTTC
NA,TRBJ1-3,TRBV5-1,NA,CASSLRQAGSGNTIYF,TGCGCCAGCAGCTTGCGTCAGGCCGGCTCTGGAAACACCATATATTTT
NA,TRBJ2-7,TRBV27,TRBD2,CASSHGLAYEQYF,TGTGCCAGCAGCCATGGACTAGCGTACGAGCAGTACTTC
few,TRBJ1-2,TRBV12-5,NA,CASGLNMDYGYTF,TGTGCTAGTGGTTTGAACATGGACTATGGCTACACCTTC
many,TRBJ2-3,TRBV2,NA,CASTLVPSSTDTQYF,TGTGCCAGCACCCTAGTTCCCTCTAGCACAGATACGCAGTATTTT
few,TRBJ2-1,TRBV6-1,TRBD2,CASSEALAGGADEQFF,TGTGCCAGCAGTGAAGCGTTAGCGGGAGGGGCCGATGAGCAGTTCTTC
NA,TRBJ2-1,TRBV5-1,NA,CASSLVAVKNEQFF,TGCGCCAGCAGCTTGGTAGCAGTAAAAAATGAGCAGTTCTTC
few,TRBJ2-5,TRBV30,TRBD2,CAWSVSGGRVGETQYF,TGTGCCTGGAGTGTATCGGGAGGCAGGGTTGGTGAGACCCAGTACTTC
many,TRBJ2-1,TRBV24-1,TRBD2,CATSDYRTSDNEQFF,TGTGCCACCAGTGACTACCGAACTAGCGACAATGAGCAGTTCTTC
few,TRBJ2-3,TRBV14,TRBD2,CASSQALAGTDTQYF,TGTGCCAGCAGCCAAGCACTAGCGGGAACAGATACGCAGTATTTT
few,TRBJ1-2,TRBV28,NA,CASRTGTNNYGYTF,TGTGCCAGCAGAACAGGGACGAATAACTATGGCTACACCTTC
many,TRBJ2-7,TRBV5-1,TRBD2,CASSLDGGRTYEQYF,TGCGCCAGCAGCTTGGACGGGGGGAGGACCTACGAGCAGTACTTC
NA,TRBJ2-5,TRBV4-1,NA,CASSPAGKTYQETQYF,TGCGCCAGCAGCCCAGCAGGAAAGACTTACCAAGAGACCCAGTACTTC
few,TRBJ2-3,TRBV30,TRBD2,CAWSLTSGGAKYF,TGTGCCTGGAGCTTGACTAGCGGGGGGGCGAAGTATTTT
NA,TRBJ2-5,TRBV20-1,TRBD1,CSARIQGPQETQYF,TGCAGTGCTAGGATACAGGGGCCACAAGAGACCCAGTACTTC
many,TRBJ1-1,TRBV7-9,NA,CASSPLRGGYTEAFF,TGTGCCAGCAGCCCCTTGAGGGGCGGGTACACTGAAGCTTTCTTT
few,TRBJ2-7,TRBV5-1,TRBD2,CASRASGSGESYEQYF,TGCGCCAGCAGGGCTAGCGGGAGTGGAGAATCCTACGAGCAGTACTTC
many,TRBJ2-3,TRBV28,TRBD2,CASSLSGSGFDTQYF,TGTGCCAGCAGTCTTAGCGGGAGTGGATTTGATACGCAGTATTTT